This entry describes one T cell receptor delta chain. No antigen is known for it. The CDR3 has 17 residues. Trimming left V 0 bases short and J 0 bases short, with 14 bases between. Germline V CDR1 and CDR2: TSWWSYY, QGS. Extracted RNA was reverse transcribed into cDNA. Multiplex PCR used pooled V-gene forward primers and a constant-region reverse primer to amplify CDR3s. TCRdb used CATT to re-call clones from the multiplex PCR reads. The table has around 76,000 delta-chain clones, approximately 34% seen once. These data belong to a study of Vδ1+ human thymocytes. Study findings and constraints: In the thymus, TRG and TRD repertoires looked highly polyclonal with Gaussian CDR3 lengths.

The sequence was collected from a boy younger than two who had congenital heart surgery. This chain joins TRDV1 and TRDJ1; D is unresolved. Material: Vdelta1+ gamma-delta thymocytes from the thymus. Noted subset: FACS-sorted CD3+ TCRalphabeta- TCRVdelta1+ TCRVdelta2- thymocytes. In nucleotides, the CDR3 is TGTGCTCTTGGGGAACTACAGGCTAGGCGGGACACCGATAAACTCATCTTT. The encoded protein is CALGELQARRDTDKLIF.